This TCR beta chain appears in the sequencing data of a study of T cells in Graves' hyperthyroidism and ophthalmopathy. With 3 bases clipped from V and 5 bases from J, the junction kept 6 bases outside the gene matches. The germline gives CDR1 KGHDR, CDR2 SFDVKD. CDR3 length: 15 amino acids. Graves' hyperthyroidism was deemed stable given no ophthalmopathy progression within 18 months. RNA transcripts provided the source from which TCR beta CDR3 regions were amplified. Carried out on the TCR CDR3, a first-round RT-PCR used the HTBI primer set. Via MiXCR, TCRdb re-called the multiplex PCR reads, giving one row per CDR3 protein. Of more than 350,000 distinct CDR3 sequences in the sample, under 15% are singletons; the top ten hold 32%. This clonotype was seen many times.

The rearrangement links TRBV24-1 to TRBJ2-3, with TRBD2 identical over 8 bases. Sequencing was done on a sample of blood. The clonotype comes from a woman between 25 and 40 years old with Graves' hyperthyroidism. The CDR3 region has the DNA TGTGCCACCAGTGATCCGGGACTAGACCGAGATACGCAGTATTTT. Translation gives CATSDPGLDRDTQYF.